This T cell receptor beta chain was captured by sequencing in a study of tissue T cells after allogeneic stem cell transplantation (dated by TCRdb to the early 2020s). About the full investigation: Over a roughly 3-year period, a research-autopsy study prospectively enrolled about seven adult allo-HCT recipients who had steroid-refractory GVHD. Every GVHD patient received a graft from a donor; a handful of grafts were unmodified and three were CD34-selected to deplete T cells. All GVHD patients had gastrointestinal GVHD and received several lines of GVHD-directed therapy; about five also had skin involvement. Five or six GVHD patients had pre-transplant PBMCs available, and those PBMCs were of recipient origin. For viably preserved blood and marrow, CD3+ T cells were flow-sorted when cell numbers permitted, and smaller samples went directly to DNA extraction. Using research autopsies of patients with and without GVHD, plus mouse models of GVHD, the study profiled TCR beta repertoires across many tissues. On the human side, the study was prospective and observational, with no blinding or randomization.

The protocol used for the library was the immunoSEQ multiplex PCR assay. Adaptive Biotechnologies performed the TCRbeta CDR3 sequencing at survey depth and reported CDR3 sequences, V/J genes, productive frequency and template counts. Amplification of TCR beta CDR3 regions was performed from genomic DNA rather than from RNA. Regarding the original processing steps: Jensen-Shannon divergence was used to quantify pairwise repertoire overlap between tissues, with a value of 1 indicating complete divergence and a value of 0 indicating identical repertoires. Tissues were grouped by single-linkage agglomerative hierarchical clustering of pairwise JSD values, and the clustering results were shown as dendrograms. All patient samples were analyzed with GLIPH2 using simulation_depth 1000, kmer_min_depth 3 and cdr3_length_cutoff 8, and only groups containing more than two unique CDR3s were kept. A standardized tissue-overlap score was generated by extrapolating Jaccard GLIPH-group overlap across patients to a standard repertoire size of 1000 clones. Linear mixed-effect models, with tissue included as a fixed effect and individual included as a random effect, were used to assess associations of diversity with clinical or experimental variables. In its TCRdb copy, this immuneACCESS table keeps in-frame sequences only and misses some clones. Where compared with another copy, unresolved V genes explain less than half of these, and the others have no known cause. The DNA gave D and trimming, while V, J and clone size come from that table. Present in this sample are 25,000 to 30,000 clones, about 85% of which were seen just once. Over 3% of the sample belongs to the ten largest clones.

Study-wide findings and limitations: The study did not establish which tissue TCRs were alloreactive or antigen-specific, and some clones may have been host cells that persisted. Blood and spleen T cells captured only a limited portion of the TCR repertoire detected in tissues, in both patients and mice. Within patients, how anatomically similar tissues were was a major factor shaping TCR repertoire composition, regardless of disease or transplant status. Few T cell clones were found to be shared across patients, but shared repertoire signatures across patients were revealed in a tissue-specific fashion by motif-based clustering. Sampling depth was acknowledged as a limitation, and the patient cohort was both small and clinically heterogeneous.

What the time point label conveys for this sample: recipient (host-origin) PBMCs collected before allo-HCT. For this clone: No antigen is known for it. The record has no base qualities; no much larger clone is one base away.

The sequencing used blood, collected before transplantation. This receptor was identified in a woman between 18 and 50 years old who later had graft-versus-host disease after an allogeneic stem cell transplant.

The CDR3 amino acid sequence is: CASGPRTLSTGELFF. In nucleotides, the sequence is TGTGCCAGCGGCCCCCGGACCCTCTCCACCGGGGAGCTGTTTTTT. The chain joins TRBV27 to TRBJ2-2; a confident D gene designation cannot be given. V loses 8 bases of germline sequence and J loses 4 bases, and the interval between the two ends is 17 bases. Based on the germline V gene (reference sequence), the CDR1 and CDR2 sequences are MNHEY and SMNVEV. From cysteine to phenylalanine, the CDR3 is 15 amino acids long. Only the CDR3 region is kept as DNA, spanning 45 bases read in frame from base 1.